This record covers a single T cell receptor (beta chain). Per the germline V gene, CDR1 is SGHRS and CDR2 is YFSETQ. The CDR3 spans 13 residues. V lost 4 bases and J 4 bases, leaving 10 bases between the germline ends. These data originate in a study of blood T cell repertoires in COVID-19. Study overall: Specimens from acute and convalescent COVID-19 originated in the United States, Italy and Spain.

In the authors' workflow: Amplifying reference gene primers gave estimates of nucleated cell counts. TCRdb's copy holds only in-frame clones and misses some; the assay was immunoSEQ multiplex PCR. The V and J calls and clone size are taken from that table; D and trimming were inferred from the DNA. The data show approximately 110,000 clones, less than 85% seen once. The sample was peripheral blood. The sequence came from a human donor with acute or convalescent COVID-19. The donor label of this sample is uncertain. This chain uses TRBV5-1 with TRBJ2-3; possibly TRBD1 for D (6 bases). The CDR3 region is CASSVTGSDTQYF. DNA for the CDR3: TGCGCCAGCAGCGTTACAGGGTCAGATACGCAGTATTTT.